This paragraph reports one T cell receptor (beta chain). V dropped 4 bases and J dropped 11; count of bases not matched to a gene: 5. Germline values: CDR1 SGHAT, CDR2 FQNNGV. The CDR3 has 14 amino acids. In the study's own analysis: Amplifying reference gene primers gave estimates of nucleated cell counts. Method: immunoSEQ multiplex PCR; TCRdb's copy keeps in-frame clones and lacks some. The D gene and trimming were derived from the DNA, and the V and J assignments and clone size from that table. The repertoire holds roughly 110,000 clones, 81% seen once, with roughly 1.5% in the top ten. The data originate from a study of blood T cell repertoires in COVID-19. In the study overall: COVID-19 samples, acute and convalescent, were from the United States, Italy and Spain. Nucleic acid was either cDNA or gDNA, and it came from T cells, B-cell-depleted T cells, or PBMCs.

The source of this sequence is a man aged 50 to 59 with acute or convalescent COVID-19. Sample: peripheral blood. The chain joins TRBV11-2 to TRBJ2-1; 13 bases are shared with TRBD2. CDR3 amino acids: CASSYGTSGEQQFF. CDR3 nucleotides: TGTGCCAGCAGCTACGGGACTAGCGGGGAACAGCAGTTCTTC.